This is a list of T cell receptor beta chains from one sample in a study of metastatic and nonmetastatic thyroid tumors. With MiXCR, TCRdb reprocessed the PCR reads. The sample holds about 25,000 clones, 19% seen once. Source material: blood. The receptors were gathered from a male donor with papillary thyroid cancer or a benign thyroid nodule (not recorded which). Some clones in this sample may be carry-over from other donors' samples. CDR3s leave out the opening cysteine and the closing phenylalanine or tryptophan. Each record gives: V gene, J gene, CDR3 protein.

v_gene: TRBV19
j_gene: TRBJ1-1
CDR3aa: ATSINQAEAF

v_gene: TRBV11-2
j_gene: TRBJ2-7
CDR3aa: ASSLEQGRGYEQY

v_gene: TRBV9
j_gene: TRBJ2-1
CDR3aa: ASSPRGAGDNEQF

v_gene: TRBV20-1
j_gene: TRBJ2-6
CDR3aa: SARGAQGSHSGANVLT

v_gene: TRBV11-2
j_gene: TRBJ2-7
CDR3aa: ASSLGQGASYEQY

v_gene: TRBV5-1
j_gene: TRBJ2-3
CDR3aa: ASSPGTSGGTDTQY

v_gene: TRBV5-1
j_gene: TRBJ2-3
CDR3aa: ASSLGRATDTQY

v_gene: TRBV6-6
j_gene: TRBJ2-3
CDR3aa: AYFKRGVTSGRLRDTQY

v_gene: TRBV7-9
j_gene: TRBJ2-5
CDR3aa: ASSGPETQY

v_gene: TRBV6-1
j_gene: TRBJ1-2
CDR3aa: ASKDSLYYGYT

v_gene: TRBV27
j_gene: TRBJ2-7
CDR3aa: ASSLIQGAEQY

v_gene: TRBV7-2
j_gene: TRBJ1-5
CDR3aa: ASSPVAGGNQPQH

v_gene: TRBV15
j_gene: TRBJ2-5
CDR3aa: ATSRGGTETQY

v_gene: TRBV11-1
j_gene: TRBJ2-7
CDR3aa: ASSPKGQGDSYEQY

v_gene: TRBV28
j_gene: TRBJ1-5
CDR3aa: ASGDRGTTYSNQPHH

v_gene: TRBV9
j_gene: TRBJ2-1
CDR3aa: ASSVEGRDPSYNEQF

v_gene: TRBV27
j_gene: TRBJ2-7
CDR3aa: ASSLEAVGVGQY

v_gene: TRBV7-7
j_gene: TRBJ2-5
CDR3aa: ASSYRVGGQETQY

v_gene: TRBV5-6
j_gene: TRBJ2-1
CDR3aa: ASSLDRGHEQF

v_gene: TRBV4-1
j_gene: TRBJ1-3
CDR3aa: ASSQNPKGPFSGNTIY

v_gene: TRBV6-1
j_gene: TRBJ2-3
CDR3aa: ASSDPGLATTDTQY

v_gene: TRBV12-3/TRBV12-4
j_gene: TRBJ2-7
CDR3aa: ASSFSSTEQY

v_gene: TRBV20-1
j_gene: TRBJ2-3
CDR3aa: SASFQAGEGDTQY

v_gene: TRBV28
j_gene: TRBJ1-2
CDR3aa: ASRPDRVLSPFDYGYT

v_gene: TRBV7-8
j_gene: TRBJ2-2
CDR3aa: ASNLRSGTNTGELF

v_gene: TRBV18
j_gene: TRBJ1-2
CDR3aa: ASSPFGDVGGYT

v_gene: TRBV20-1
j_gene: TRBJ2-1
CDR3aa: SARDEGLTYNEQF

v_gene: TRBV2
j_gene: TRBJ1-2
CDR3aa: AIIRGSGGCT

v_gene: TRBV5-1
j_gene: TRBJ2-3
CDR3aa: ASSLARAGGSTDTQY

v_gene: TRBV5-1
j_gene: TRBJ2-3
CDR3aa: ASSTALAASTDTQY

v_gene: TRBV5-1
j_gene: TRBJ2-1
CDR3aa: ASSARDGGQSEQF

v_gene: TRBV9
j_gene: TRBJ2-5
CDR3aa: ASSVVGVSQETQY

v_gene: TRBV11-2
j_gene: TRBJ2-1
CDR3aa: ASSQSLAGGYNEQF

v_gene: TRBV28
j_gene: TRBJ1-2
CDR3aa: ASKPGQGIYGYT

v_gene: TRBV2
j_gene: TRBJ2-5
CDR3aa: ASIPRKASGQETQY

v_gene: TRBV30
j_gene: TRBJ2-5
CDR3aa: AWSQGTETQY

v_gene: TRBV6-1
j_gene: TRBJ2-1
CDR3aa: ASAFSGSDEQF

v_gene: TRBV20-1
j_gene: TRBJ2-2
CDR3aa: SAREGPGELF

v_gene: TRBV24-1
j_gene: TRBJ2-1
CDR3aa: ATSDYTGEQF

v_gene: TRBV11-3
j_gene: TRBJ1-1
CDR3aa: ASTIRDRGNTEAF

v_gene: TRBV20-1
j_gene: TRBJ2-5
CDR3aa: SVQSGTQETQY

v_gene: TRBV6-1
j_gene: TRBJ1-6
CDR3aa: ASSRGLNSPLH

v_gene: TRBV12-5
j_gene: TRBJ2-7
CDR3aa: ASARDRGQGEQY

v_gene: TRBV11-2
j_gene: TRBJ2-3
CDR3aa: ASSPTGESSTDTQY